A single sample is the source of the 30 T cell receptor beta chains below, sequenced in a study of T cell responses to AZD1222 COVID-19 vaccine. Libraries were prepared by immunoSEQ multiplex PCR; TCRdb keeps only in-frame clonotypes and omits some of them. The table records 130,000 to 150,000 clones, 85% to 95% of them present only once. The material sequenced was peripheral blood, taken on day 0 of MenACWY control vaccination. The receptors here all came from an adult in good health.

The chain is built from TRBV28 and TRBJ1-2, with TRBD1 matching 9 bases. Trimming removed 6 bases from V and 3 bases from J; junction bases left unmatched: 5. Germline values: CDR1 MDHEN, CDR2 SYDVKM. The CDR3 loop spans 14 amino acids. Written as DNA, the CDR3 is TGTGCCAGCAGGGGGGACAGGGCTTACTATGGCTACACCTTC. The encoded protein is CASRGDRAYYGYTF.

V and J are TRBV27 and TRBJ2-2; tentatively, D is TRBD2 (6 bases). Germline CDR1 MNHEY, CDR2 SMNVEV (reference sequence). There are 14 residues in the CDR3. V lost 5 bases, J lost 4 bases, and 11 bases lay in between. For the CDR3, the DNA is TGTGCCAGCAGTCCGGGACTGCTCACCGGGGAGCTGTTTTTT. It encodes CASSPGLLTGELFF.

The chain combines TRBV5-1 with TRBJ1-1; D is undetermined. The CDR3 loop spans 14 amino acids. V lost 3 bases and J 4 bases, leaving 13 bases between the germline ends. Germline CDR1 reads SGHRS; CDR2 reads YFSETQ. The CDR3 DNA reads TGCGCCAGCAGCTCGGGCGGGTCTGGCACTGAAGCTTTCTTT. Amino acids: CASSSGGSGTEAFF. Looking up the rest from reference TRBV5-1 and TRBJ1-1 gives the full variable domain: KAGVTQTPRYLIKTRGQQVTLSCSPISGHRSVSWYQQTPGQGLQFLFEYFSETQRNKGNFPGRFSGRQFSNSRSEMNVSTLELGDSALYLCASSSGGSGTEAFFGQGTRLTVV.

This sequence joins TRBV24-1 and TRBJ2-5, with D uncertain. The CDR3 consists of 15 residues. V was shortened by 7 bases and J by 1 base, with 15 bases between the two germline ends. Germline lookup yields CDR1 KGHDR and CDR2 SFDVKD. In DNA, the CDR3 is TGTGCCACCAGCTTGGGAAGGGCTAGCCAAGAGACCCAGTACTTC. Amino acid sequence: CATSLGRASQETQYF.

The chain carries TRBV2 and TRBJ1-4, with TRBD1 matching 9 bases. Looked up from germline, CDR1 is SNHLY and CDR2 is FYNNEI. This CDR3 has 20 residues. With V trimmed by 0 bases and J by 7 bases, 18 bases remained unmatched. CDR3 DNA sequence: TGTGCCAGCAGTGAAGCGCTTCGCCCGGGACAGGGACTACGAGTTGAAAAACTGTTTTTT. It translates to CASSEALRPGQGLRVEKLFF.

The gene calls are TRBV29-1 and TRBJ1-5; weak D call: TRBD1 (6 bases). The CDR3 runs to 15 residues. CDR1 SQVTM and CDR2 ANQGSEA come from the germline V gene. V was clipped by 1 base and J by 2 bases, with 12 bases between them. The CDR3 here is CSVEAGGGGNQPQHF. The CDR3 DNA follows: TGCAGCGTTGAAGCAGGAGGGGGAGGCAATCAGCCCCAGCATTTT.

The chain recombines TRBV19 with TRBJ2-1, with D perhaps TRBD2 (6 bases). V shed 7 bases and J shed 8 bases, with 21 bases lying between them. The length of the CDR3 is 15 residues. Germline V lookup: CDR1 LNHDA, CDR2 SQIVND (reference sequence). CDR3 coding DNA: TGTGCCAGTAAAAAGTTTGGGGGGAGAAGATATGAGCAGTTCTTC. It encodes CASKKFGGRRYEQFF.

The CDR3 region has the DNA TGTGCCAGCAGCTTTCCCTTAGCCAAGAACACTGAAGCTTTCTTT. It yields the protein CASSFPLAKNTEAFF. V usage is TRBV5-5 and J usage is TRBJ1-1; D unresolved. Germline-derived CDR1 and CDR2 are SGHKS and YYEKEE (reference sequence). This CDR3 region has 15 residues. V was clipped by 2 bases and J by 1 base, with 12 bases between them.

A single count supports this clone. The V call is TRBV30, the J call TRBJ1-2; unclear D gene. V was cut by 0 bases and J by 3 bases, with 14 bases left in between. Looked up from germline, CDR1 is GTSNPN and CDR2 is SVGIG (reference sequence). There are 15 residues in the CDR3. The CDR3 loop reads CAWSVRLDGDYGYTF. The CDR3 DNA reads as TGTGCCTGGAGTGTACGGTTGGACGGAGACTATGGCTACACCTTC.

The V and J genes are TRBV6-5 and TRBJ1-2; D gene unclear. CDR3 length: 14 amino acids. Trimming removed 2 bases at V and 2 bases at J, with 9 bases between. Germline lookup yields CDR1 MNHEY and CDR2 SVGAGI. The CDR3 DNA sequence: TGTGCCAGCAGTTACGGAAACAAGAACTATGGCTACACCTTC. Translating gives CASSYGNKNYGYTF.

This chain uses TRBV7-8 with TRBJ1-1; D not certain. Germline V gene lookup returns CDR1 SGHVS and CDR2 FQNEAQ. With 0 bases removed from V and 4 bases from J, the gap between germline ends came to 9 bases. The CDR3 runs 14 residues. The CDR3 protein is CASSLAERLTEAFF. DNA of the CDR3: TGTGCCAGCAGCTTAGCGGAGCGGCTCACTGAAGCTTTCTTT. Full variable domain (missing parts from reference TRBV7-8 and TRBJ1-1): GAGVSQSPRYKVAKRGQDVALRCDPISGHVSLFWYQQALGQGPEFLTYFQNEAQLDKSGLPSDRFFAERPEGSVSTLKIQRTQQEDSAVYLCASSLAERLTEAFFGQGTRLTVV.

The chain is built from TRBV6-5 and TRBJ1-1; D call uncertain. Germline CDR1 and CDR2: MNHEY and SVGAGI. The CDR3 covers 13 residues. Between the trimmed V and J ends, which lost 8 bases and 0 bases, there was a span of 10 bases. The CDR3 protein is CASLSPLNTEAFF. The DNA of the CDR3 is TGTGCCAGCCTATCTCCTTTGAACACTGAAGCTTTCTTT.

The chain carries TRBV11-2 and TRBJ1-1, with unresolved D. V shed 2 bases and J shed 6 bases, with 10 bases lying between them. The CDR3 runs 13 residues. From germline, CDR1 is SGHAT and CDR2 FQNNGV. This chain's CDR3 is CASSLFMGAEAFF. The DNA for the CDR3 is TGTGCCAGCAGCTTATTCATGGGCGCTGAAGCTTTCTTT.

The genes are TRBV10-3 and TRBJ1-1, with 8 nucleotides matching TRBD1. Germline V lookup: CDR1 ENHRY, CDR2 SYGVKD. With V trimmed by 10 bases and J by 2 bases, 6 bases remained unmatched. The CDR3 runs 13 residues. CDR3 protein: CATQDRANTEAFF. Written as DNA, the CDR3 is TGTGCCACCCAGGACAGGGCAAACACTGAAGCTTTCTTT.

V and J are TRBV30 and TRBJ1-3, with D unclear. The germline V gene encodes CDR1 GTSNPN and CDR2 SVGIG (reference sequence). The CDR3 is made up of 14 amino acids. The V gene lost 1 base and the J gene lost 0 bases, with 7 bases spanning the gap. The CDR3 DNA reads TGTGCCTGGAGTGCTAAAAGCTCTGGAAACACCATATATTTT. Its protein product is CAWSAKSSGNTIYF.

The chain uses TRBV3-1 (or the pseudogene TRBV3-2) and TRBJ1-2; a possible D gene is TRBD1 (6 bases). Looked up from germline, CDR1 is LGHDT and CDR2 is YNNKEL (reference sequence). Trimming cost V 3 bases and J 8 bases, with 13 bases left between them. CDR3 size: 13 residues. This chain's CDR3 is CASSQAGAGGYTF. The CDR3 DNA sequence: TGTGCCAGCAGCCAGGCGGGGGCCGGGGGCTACACCTTC.

For the CDR3, the DNA is TGCGCCAGCAGCCCAGGGACAAACAATCAGCCCCAGCATTTT. Translation gives CASSPGTNNQPQHF. The chain is built from TRBV4-1 and TRBJ1-5; D is possibly TRBD1 (6 bases). Trimming removed 4 bases from V and 3 bases from J, with 10 bases in between. The CDR3 covers 14 residues. CDR1 is MGHRA, CDR2 YSYEKL, per germline.

The chain is built from TRBV10-3 and TRBJ1-1; D possibly corresponds to TRBD1 (5 bases). Trimming pared 4 bases from V and 5 bases from J, leaving 14 bases between. This CDR3 has 14 amino acids. CDR1 ENHRY and CDR2 SYGVKD come from the germline V gene. Here the CDR3 reads CAISGDGGRTEAFF. CDR3 DNA sequence: TGTGCCATCAGTGGGGACGGAGGGAGGACTGAAGCTTTCTTT.

The rearrangement links TRBV7-9 to TRBJ2-2, with 11 bases fitting TRBD2. Per the germline V gene, CDR1 is SEHNR and CDR2 is FQNEAQ (reference sequence). Trimming removed 5 bases from V and 3 bases from J; junction bases left unmatched: 5. The CDR3 contains 16 residues. Here the CDR3 reads CASSGSGGAYTGELFF. In DNA form, the CDR3 reads TGTGCCAGCAGCGGTAGCGGGGGGGCCTACACCGGGGAGCTGTTTTTT.

This clone was seen only a few times. The chain uses TRBV6-5 and TRBJ1-1; D is unresolved. This CDR3 is built from 12 residues. V lost 5 bases to trimming and J lost 3 bases, with 7 bases between them. Germline V gene data show CDR1 as MNHEY and CDR2 as SVGAGI. CDR3 in DNA: TGTGCCAGCAGTCAATGGCACACTGAAGCTTTCTTT. Translated: CASSQWHTEAFF.

In its sample, this clone was seen a few times. The rearrangement links TRBV29-1 to TRBJ2-1; D may be TRBD1 (5 bases). V lost 0 bases, J lost 5 bases, and 11 bases lay in between. Germline V lookup: CDR1 SQVTM, CDR2 ANQGSEA. CDR3 length equals 14 residues. The CDR3 loop reads CSVEDWTTDNEQFF. DNA for the CDR3: TGCAGCGTTGAAGACTGGACAACCGACAATGAGCAGTTCTTC.

The chain employs TRBV27 and TRBJ1-5; maybe TRBD1 (5 bases). Per the germline V gene, CDR1 is MNHEY and CDR2 is SMNVEV (reference sequence). This CDR3 contains 15 residues. Trimming shortened V by 0 bases and J by 11 bases, and 17 bases separated the two germline ends. The CDR3 nucleotides read TGTGCCAGCAGTTTATCGACAGCTCCACGTATGGCCCAGCATTTT. Its translation is CASSLSTAPRMAQHF.

This chain uses TRBV5-1 with TRBJ1-4, with TRBD1 matching over 8 bases. The germline V gene encodes CDR1 SGHRS and CDR2 YFSETQ. The CDR3 length is 14 residues. V was clipped by 4 bases and J by 8 bases; unmatched bases: 7. The CDR3 here is CASSRTGPQEKLFF. CDR3 in DNA: TGCGCCAGCAGCCGGACAGGGCCGCAGGAAAAACTGTTTTTT.

This chain joins TRBV7-8 and TRBJ1-5; D is possibly TRBD1 (5 bases). CDR3 length: 15 amino acids. Trimming left V 1 base short and J 6 bases short, with 13 bases between. The V gene's germline CDR1 is SGHVS and CDR2 FQNEAQ. The CDR3 region is CASSLVKGMSQPQHF. The CDR3, as DNA: TGTGCCAGCAGCTTAGTGAAGGGGATGAGTCAGCCCCAGCATTTT.

CDR3 nucleotide sequence: TGTGCCAGCAGCGGCGGGACGGAGAATTCACCCCTCCACTTT. Translated, it gives CASSGGTENSPLHF. The chain joins TRBV7-3 to TRBJ1-6, with TRBD1 as a possible D gene (5 bases). CDR1 is SGHTA and CDR2 is FQGTGA in the germline V gene. CDR3 length equals 14 residues. Trimming took off 5 bases at V and 7 bases at J, with 12 bases between the two ends.

V and J are TRBV7-9 and TRBJ1-1, with D perhaps matching TRBD1 (5 bases). This CDR3 comprises 15 residues. Germline V CDR1 and CDR2: SEHNR, FQNEAQ (reference sequence). V dropped 5 bases and J dropped 3 bases, with 16 bases sitting between them. The CDR3 sequence is CASSPGGGFDTEAFF. The CDR3 bases are TGTGCCAGCAGCCCTGGGGGAGGATTCGACACTGAAGCTTTCTTT.

This CDR3 reads CASTLGPAGYGYTF. The CDR3 nucleotides are TGTGCCAGCACCTTGGGACCGGCGGGCTATGGCTACACCTTC. The chain couples TRBV2 to TRBJ1-2; D may be TRBD1 (5 bases). Trimming removed 7 bases at V and 4 bases at J, with 16 bases between. CDR3 length: 14 residues. Germline assignment: CDR1 SNHLY and CDR2 FYNNEI.

CDR3 sequence reads: CASSHPRGTDLYEQYF. CDR3 sequence (DNA): TGTGCCAGCAGCCACCCGCGCGGGACAGATCTCTACGAGCAGTACTTC. V gene TRBV7-9 combines with J gene TRBJ2-7, with TRBD1 as a possible D gene (7 bases). In germline, CDR1 is SEHNR, CDR2 FQNEAQ (reference sequence). Trimming pared 5 bases from V and 3 bases from J, leaving 20 bases between. This CDR3 has 16 amino acids.

This sequence joins TRBV30 and TRBJ1-6, with D perhaps matching TRBD1 (5 bases). V lost 3 bases, J lost 9 bases, and 9 bases lay in between. The CDR3 consists of 12 residues. Germline V gene sequence: CDR1 GTSNPN, CDR2 SVGIG (reference sequence). Written as DNA, the CDR3 is TGTGCCTGGAGGGGGGGGAGTTCACCCCTCCACTTT. Its protein product is CAWRGGSSPLHF. The entire variable domain, with the rest obtained from reference TRBV30 and TRBJ1-6, is as follows: SQTIHQWPATLVQPVGSPLSLECTVEGTSNPNLYWYRQAAGRGLQLLFYSVGIGQISSEVPQNLSASRPQDRQFILSSKKLLLSDSGFYLCAWRGGSSPLHFGNGTRLTVT.

The J gene is TRBJ1-1, the V gene TRBV6-1; D might be TRBD1 (6 bases). V lost 4 bases to trimming and J lost 5 bases, with 20 bases between them. The CDR3 has 16 residues. CDR1 is MNHNS, CDR2 SASEGT, per germline. The CDR3 loop reads CASSGLLGQTGTEAFF. The DNA for the CDR3 is TGTGCCAGCAGTGGGTTACTCGGACAGACCGGGACTGAAGCTTTCTTT.